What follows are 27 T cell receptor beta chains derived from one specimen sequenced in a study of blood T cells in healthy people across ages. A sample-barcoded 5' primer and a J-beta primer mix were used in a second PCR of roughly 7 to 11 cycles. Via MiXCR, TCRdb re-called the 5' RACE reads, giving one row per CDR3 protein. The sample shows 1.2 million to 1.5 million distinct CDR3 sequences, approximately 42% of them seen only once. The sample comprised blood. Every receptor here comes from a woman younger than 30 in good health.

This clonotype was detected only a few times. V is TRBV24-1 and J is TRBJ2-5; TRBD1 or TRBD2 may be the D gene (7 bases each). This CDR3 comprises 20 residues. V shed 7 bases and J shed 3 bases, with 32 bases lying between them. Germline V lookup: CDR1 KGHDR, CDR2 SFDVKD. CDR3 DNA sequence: TGTGCCACCAGGAAAAAGACAGGGAAGGGCGGGGGACCCCTCGAAGAGACCCAGTACTTC. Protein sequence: CATRKKTGKGGGPLEETQYF.

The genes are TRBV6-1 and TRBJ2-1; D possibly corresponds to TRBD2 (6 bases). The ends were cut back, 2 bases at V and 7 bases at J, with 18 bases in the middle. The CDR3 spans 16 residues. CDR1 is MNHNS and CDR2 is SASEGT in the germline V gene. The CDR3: CASSEPGRTKWNEQFF. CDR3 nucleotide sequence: TGTGCCAGCAGTGAACCCGGGAGAACTAAATGGAATGAGCAGTTCTTC.

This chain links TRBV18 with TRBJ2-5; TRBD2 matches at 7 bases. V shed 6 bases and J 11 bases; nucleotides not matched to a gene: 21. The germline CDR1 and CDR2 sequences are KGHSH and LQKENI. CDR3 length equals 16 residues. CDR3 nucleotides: TGTGCCAGCTCCGAACGGCGTAGCGGCCATGGGAGGGAGCAGTACTTC. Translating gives CASSERRSGHGREQYF. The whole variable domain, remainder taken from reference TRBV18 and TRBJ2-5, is NAGVMQNPRHLVRRRGQEARLRCSPMKGHSHVYWYRQLPEEGLKFMVYLQKENIIDESGMPKERFSAEFPKEGPSILRIQQVVRGDSAAYFCASSERRSGHGREQYFGPGTRLLVL.

The CDR3 protein is CASSFTSGSVGYF. CDR3 DNA: TGTGCCAGCAGCTTCACTAGCGGGAGCGTCGGGTACTTC. The rearrangement joins TRBV7-9 to TRBJ2-7; 11 bases fit TRBD2. The CDR3 contains 13 residues. Trimming at V came to 3 bases and at J to 12 bases, leaving 7 bases not matched to a gene. The germline gives CDR1 SEHNR, CDR2 FQNEAQ (reference sequence).

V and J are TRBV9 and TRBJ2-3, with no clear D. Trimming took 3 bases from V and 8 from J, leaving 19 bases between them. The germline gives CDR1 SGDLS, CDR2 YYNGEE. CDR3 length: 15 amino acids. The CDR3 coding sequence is TGTGCCAGCAGCGACGAGCTTAGCCCTCCCGGTACGCAGTATTTT. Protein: CASSDELSPPGTQYF.

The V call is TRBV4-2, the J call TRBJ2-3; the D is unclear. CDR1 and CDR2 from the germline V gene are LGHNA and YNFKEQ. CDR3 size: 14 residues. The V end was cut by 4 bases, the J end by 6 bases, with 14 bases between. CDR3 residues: CASSPRRPGDTQYF. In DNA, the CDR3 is TGTGCCAGCAGCCCCCGACGACCAGGCGATACGCAGTATTTT.

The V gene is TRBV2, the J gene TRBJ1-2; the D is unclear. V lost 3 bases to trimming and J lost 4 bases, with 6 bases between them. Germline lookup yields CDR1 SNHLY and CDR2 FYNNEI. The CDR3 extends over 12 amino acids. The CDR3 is CASSEFTYGYTF. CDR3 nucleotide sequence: TGTGCCAGCAGTGAGTTCACCTATGGCTACACCTTC.

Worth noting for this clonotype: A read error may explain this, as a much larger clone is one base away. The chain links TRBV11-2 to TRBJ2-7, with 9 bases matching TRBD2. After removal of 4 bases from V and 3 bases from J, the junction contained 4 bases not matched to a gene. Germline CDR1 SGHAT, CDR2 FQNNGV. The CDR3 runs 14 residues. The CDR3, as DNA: TGTGCCAGCAGCTCGGGACTAGCTAACTACGAGCAGTACTTC. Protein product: CASSSGLANYEQYF.

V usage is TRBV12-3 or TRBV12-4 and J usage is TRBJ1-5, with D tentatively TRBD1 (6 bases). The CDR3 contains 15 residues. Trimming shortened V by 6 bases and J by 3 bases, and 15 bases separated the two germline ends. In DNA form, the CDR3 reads TGTGCCAGCAGACTAGGGGGGGTAAACAATCAGCCCCAGCATTTT. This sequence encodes CASRLGGVNNQPQHF.

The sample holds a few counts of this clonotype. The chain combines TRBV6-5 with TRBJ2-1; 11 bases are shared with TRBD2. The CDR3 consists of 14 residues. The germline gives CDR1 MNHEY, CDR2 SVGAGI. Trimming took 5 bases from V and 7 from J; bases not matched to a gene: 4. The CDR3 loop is CASSPSGGRNEQFF. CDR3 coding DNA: TGTGCCAGCAGTCCTAGCGGGGGGCGGAATGAGCAGTTCTTC.

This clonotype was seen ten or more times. Written as DNA, the CDR3 is TGTGCCAGCAGCGAAGCCCCAGATACGCAGTATTTT. The encoded protein is CASSEAPDTQYF. V usage is TRBV21-1 and J usage is TRBJ2-3. TRBV21-1 is described as a pseudogene. The CDR3 has 12 amino acids.

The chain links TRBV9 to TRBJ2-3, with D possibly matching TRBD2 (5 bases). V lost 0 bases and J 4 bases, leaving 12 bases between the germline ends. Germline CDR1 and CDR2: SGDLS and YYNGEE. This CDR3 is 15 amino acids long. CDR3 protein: CASSVDAGRADTQYF. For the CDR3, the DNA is TGTGCCAGCAGCGTAGATGCCGGGCGGGCAGATACGCAGTATTTT. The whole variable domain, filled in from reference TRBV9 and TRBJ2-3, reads DSGVTQTPKHLITATGQRVTLRCSPRSGDLSVYWYQQSLDQGLQFLIQYYNGEERAKGNILERFSAQQFPDLHSELNLSSLELGDSALYFCASSVDAGRADTQYFGPGTRLTVL.

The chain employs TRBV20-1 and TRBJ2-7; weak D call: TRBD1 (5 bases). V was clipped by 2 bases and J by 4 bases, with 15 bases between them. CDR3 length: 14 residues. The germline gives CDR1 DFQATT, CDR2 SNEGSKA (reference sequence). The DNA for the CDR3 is TGCAGTGCTAGAACAAGGGGCGAATTATACGAGCAGTACTTC. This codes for CSARTRGELYEQYF.

Written as DNA, the CDR3 is TGTGCCATCAGTGACCCGGGACTAGCGGGCTCAGAGACCCAGTTCTTC. This codes for CAISDPGLAGSETQFF. This rearrangement joins TRBV10-3 to TRBJ2-5; 12 positions match TRBD2. The last part of the DNA fits TRBJ2-1 better; the J call may be wrong. This CDR3 has 16 amino acids. Germline assignment: CDR1 ENHRY and CDR2 SYGVKD.

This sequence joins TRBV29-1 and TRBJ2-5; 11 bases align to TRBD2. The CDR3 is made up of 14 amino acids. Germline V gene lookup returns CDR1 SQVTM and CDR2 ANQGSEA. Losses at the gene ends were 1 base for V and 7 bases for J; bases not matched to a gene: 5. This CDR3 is CSVEGLAGGRTQYF. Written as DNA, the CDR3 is TGCAGCGTTGAAGGTCTAGCGGGAGGTCGGACCCAGTACTTC.

CDR3 bases: TGTGCCACCCGGGCGGGGACACAGGGTTCGGGCACTGAAGCTTTCTTT. It specifies CATRAGTQGSGTEAFF. V usage is TRBV6-5 and J usage is TRBJ1-1, with D maybe TRBD1 (6 bases). V gave up 10 bases and J gave up 4 bases, with 25 bases separating them. The CDR3 is 16 residues long. In germline, CDR1 is MNHEY, CDR2 SVGAGI.

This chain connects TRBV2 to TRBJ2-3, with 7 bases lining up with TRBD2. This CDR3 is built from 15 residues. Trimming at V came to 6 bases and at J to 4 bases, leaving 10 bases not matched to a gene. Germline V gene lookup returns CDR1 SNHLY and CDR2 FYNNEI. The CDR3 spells CASRETAGRADTQYF. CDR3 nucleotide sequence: TGTGCCAGCAGAGAGACAGCGGGGAGAGCAGATACGCAGTATTTT.

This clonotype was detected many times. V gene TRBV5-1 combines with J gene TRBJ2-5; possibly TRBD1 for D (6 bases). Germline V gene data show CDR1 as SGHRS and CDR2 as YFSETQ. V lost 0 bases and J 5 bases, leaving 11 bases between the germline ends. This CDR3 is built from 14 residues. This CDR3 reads CASSLDTGKETQYF. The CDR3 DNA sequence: TGCGCCAGCAGCTTGGATACAGGGAAGGAGACCCAGTACTTC. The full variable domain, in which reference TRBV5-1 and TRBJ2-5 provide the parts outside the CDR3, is KAGVTQTPRYLIKTRGQQVTLSCSPISGHRSVSWYQQTPGQGLQFLFEYFSETQRNKGNFPGRFSGRQFSNSRSEMNVSTLELGDSALYLCASSLDTGKETQYFGPGTRLLVL.

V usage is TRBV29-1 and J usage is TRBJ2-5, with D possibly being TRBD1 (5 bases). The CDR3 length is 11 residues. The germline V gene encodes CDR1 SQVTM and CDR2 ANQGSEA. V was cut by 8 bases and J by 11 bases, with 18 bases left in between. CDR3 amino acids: CSHQGYNEQYF. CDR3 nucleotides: TGCAGCCACCAGGGTTACAATGAGCAGTACTTC.

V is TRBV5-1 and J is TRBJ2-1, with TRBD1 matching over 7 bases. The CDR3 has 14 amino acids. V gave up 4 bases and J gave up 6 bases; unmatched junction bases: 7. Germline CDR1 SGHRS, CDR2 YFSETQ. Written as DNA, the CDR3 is TGCGCCAGCAGCGTACCACAGGGGTGCAATGAGCAGTTCTTC. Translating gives CASSVPQGCNEQFF.

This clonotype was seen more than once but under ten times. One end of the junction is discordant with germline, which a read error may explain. Here the CDR3 reads CASRQDQGVGNQPQHF. The DNA for the CDR3 is TGCGCCAGCAGACAAGACCAGGGGGTGGGCAATCAGCCCCAGCATTTT. This chain uses TRBV4-1 with TRBJ1-5; 7 bases line up with TRBD1. This CDR3 is 16 amino acids long. The germline gives CDR1 MGHRA, CDR2 YSYEKL.

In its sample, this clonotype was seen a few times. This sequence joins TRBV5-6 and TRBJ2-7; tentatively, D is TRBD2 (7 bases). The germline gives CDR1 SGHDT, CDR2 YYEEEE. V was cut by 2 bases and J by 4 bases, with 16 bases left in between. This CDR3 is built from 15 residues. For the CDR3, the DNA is TGTGCCAGCAGCTTCGGGGGGCAGGGCGATTACGAGCAGTACTTC. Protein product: CASSFGGQGDYEQYF.

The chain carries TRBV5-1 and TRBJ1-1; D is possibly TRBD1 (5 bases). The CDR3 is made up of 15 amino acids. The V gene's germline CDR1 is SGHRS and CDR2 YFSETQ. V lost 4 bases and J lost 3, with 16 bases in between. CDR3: CASSLGHASDTEAFF. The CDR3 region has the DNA TGCGCCAGCAGCCTGGGGCACGCCTCAGACACTGAAGCTTTCTTT.

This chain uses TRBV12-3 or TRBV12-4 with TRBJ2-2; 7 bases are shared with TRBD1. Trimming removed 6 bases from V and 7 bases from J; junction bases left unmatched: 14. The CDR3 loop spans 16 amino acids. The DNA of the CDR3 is TGTGCCAGCAGCCCTACAGGGGAGCGTCGGAACGGGGAGCTGTTTTTT. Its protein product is CASSPTGERRNGELFF.

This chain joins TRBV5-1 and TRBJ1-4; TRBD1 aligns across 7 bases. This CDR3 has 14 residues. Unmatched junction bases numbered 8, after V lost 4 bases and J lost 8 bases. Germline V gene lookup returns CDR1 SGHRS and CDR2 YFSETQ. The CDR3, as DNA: TGCGCCAGCAGCCTAAACCGGGACAGCGAAAAACTGTTTTTT. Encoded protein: CASSLNRDSEKLFF.

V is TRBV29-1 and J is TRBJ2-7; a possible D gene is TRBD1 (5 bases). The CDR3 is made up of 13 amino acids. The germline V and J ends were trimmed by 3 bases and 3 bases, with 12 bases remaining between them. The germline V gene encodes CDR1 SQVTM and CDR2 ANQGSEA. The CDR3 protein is CSVESPGYYEQYF. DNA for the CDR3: TGCAGCGTTGAGAGTCCAGGGTACTACGAGCAGTACTTC.

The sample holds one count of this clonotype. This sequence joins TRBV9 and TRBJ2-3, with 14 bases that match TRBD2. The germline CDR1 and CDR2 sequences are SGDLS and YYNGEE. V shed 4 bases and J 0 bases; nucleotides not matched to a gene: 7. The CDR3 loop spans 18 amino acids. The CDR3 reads CASSTRTSGGLSTDTQYF. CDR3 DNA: TGTGCCAGCAGCACCCGGACTAGCGGGGGGTTGAGCACAGATACGCAGTATTTT.